This T cell receptor (beta chain) comes out of a study of blood T cell repertoires in COVID-19. Whole-study context: Some COVID-19 samples were acute and others convalescent; all came from the United States, Italy and Spain. In each case, the material was cDNA or gDNA derived from T cells, B-cell-depleted T cells, or PBMCs.

TCRdb's table, derived via immunoSEQ multiplex PCR, lists solely in-frame clones and lacks some. This table holds roughly 230,000 clones, about 83% found once. The CDR3 runs 17 residues. Per germline, CDR1 SGHRS and CDR2 YFSETQ. Trimming took 4 bases from V and 4 from J, leaving 20 bases between them. The chain links TRBV5-1 to TRBJ2-2; D may be TRBD2 (6 bases). The clonotype originates from a human donor in a cohort sampled during active COVID-19. Sequenced material: peripheral blood. The CDR3: CASSPWSSQGGTGELFF. For the CDR3, the DNA is TGCGCCAGCAGCCCATGGAGCAGTCAGGGAGGCACCGGGGAGCTGTTTTTT.